This T cell receptor (beta chain) stems from a study of blood T cell repertoires in COVID-19. Whole-study context: The study drew acute and convalescent COVID-19 samples from the United States, Italy and Spain.

From germline, CDR1 is WSHSY and CDR2 SAAADI. The CDR3 is 14 residues long. V was cut by 7 bases and J by 8 bases, with 17 bases left in between. In the authors' methods: Researchers report that nucleated cell counts were estimated from reference gene primer amplification. Sequencing was performed with immunoSEQ multiplex PCR; in TCRdb, only in-frame clones are kept and a portion is missing. For V, J and clone size, that table is used; D and trimming come from the DNA. The sample carries about 260,000 clones, about 88% recorded once. V usage is TRBV10-2 and J usage is TRBJ1-4; TRBD1 might be the D (6 bases). Specimen: peripheral blood. This TCR was recovered from a man aged 25 to 40 with active or convalescent COVID-19. The CDR3 reads CASTALGAGEKLFF. The CDR3, as DNA: TGCGCCAGCACGGCCTTGGGGGCTGGCGAAAAACTGTTTTTT.